What follows are 4 T cell receptor beta chains derived from one specimen sequenced in a study of a mutant IDH1 vaccine in newly diagnosed glioma. What these receptors recognize is not known. Here immunoSEQ multiplex PCR was the method, and the copy in TCRdb shows in-frame clones only, minus some. In the table there are tens of thousands of clones, around 75% of which are singletons. Noted time point: week 47, end of study. Each vaccine dose was 300 ug of mutant IDH1 20-mer peptide, with topical imiquimod. The material sequenced was PBMCs, taken from a glioma patient whose treatment included an IDH1 peptide vaccine. These receptors originate from a man aged 35-49 years with glioma.

CDR3 in DNA: TGTGCTAGTGGTCCGGGTAGAGTAAGCAATGAGCAGTTCTTC. The encoded protein is CASGPGRVSNEQFF. The rearrangement uses TRBV12-5 and TRBJ2-1; D unresolved. Trimming stripped 5 bases from V and 6 bases from J, with 14 bases between. Germline assignment: CDR1 LGHNT and CDR2 FRNRAP. The CDR3 runs 14 residues.

This clone came up a few times. The chain links TRBV7-8 to TRBJ2-2; D uncertain. Germline V CDR1 and CDR2: SGHVS, FQNEAQ. The ends were cut back, 0 bases at V and 8 bases at J, with 22 bases in the middle. The CDR3 has 18 amino acids. The CDR3 sequence: CASSLARLRKTHVGELFF. Written as DNA, the CDR3 is TGTGCCAGCAGCTTAGCGCGGCTAAGAAAAACCCACGTGGGGGAGCTGTTTTTT.

This clone has a single count. V gene TRBV27 combines with J gene TRBJ2-7; 7 bases agree with TRBD2. This CDR3 comprises 12 residues. V was clipped by 4 bases and J by 6 bases; unmatched bases: 3. Germline V CDR1 and CDR2: MNHEY, SMNVEV (reference sequence). Here the CDR3 DNA reads TGTGCCAGCAGTTCGGGGGGACGCGAGCAGTACTTC. This translates into CASSSGGREQYF.

The V and J genes are TRBV4-1 and TRBJ2-1; D may be TRBD2 (6 bases). Germline assignment: CDR1 MGHRA and CDR2 YSYEKL. The CDR3 runs 16 residues. V lost 0 bases and J lost 4, with 13 bases in between. The CDR3: CASSQDRYGTYNEQFF. The DNA for the CDR3 is TGCGCCAGCAGCCAAGATCGTTACGGGACTTACAATGAGCAGTTCTTC.